A selection of T cell receptor beta chains follows, all from one sample in a study of blood T cell repertoires in COVID-19. Assay: immunoSEQ multiplex PCR; the TCRdb copy retains only in-frame clones and omits some. Of around 68,000 clones in the sample, nearly 90% were seen once. Sequences were obtained from peripheral blood. These receptor sequences come from a man aged 50 or older with active COVID-19. CDR3s include the opening cysteine and the closing phenylalanine or tryptophan. D genes are given only for firm matches. The size field is filled for only some rows; it gives once, few, many or a size class.

>TRBJ1-5|TRBV15|.|.
TGTGCCACCAGCAGAGGCCAGGGGCGAAGCAATCAGCCCCAGCATTTT
CATSRGQGRSNQPQHF
>TRBJ1-2|TRBV14|.|.
TGTGCCAGCAGCCCTACCCGTAGAGGGGGAATCTATGGCTACACCTTC
CASSPTRRGGIYGYTF
>TRBJ2-3|TRBV9|.|.
TGTGCCAGCAGCACGCGGGACTGGAGGGATACGCAGTATTTT
CASSTRDWRDTQYF
>TRBJ2-3|TRBV5-6|.|.
TGTGCCAGCAGCTCCCAGGGGACAGATACGCAGTATTTT
CASSSQGTDTQYF
>TRBJ2-3|TRBV4-2|TRBD2|.
TGTGCCAGCAGCCAAGAAGCGGGGACAGATACGCAGTATTTT
CASSQEAGTDTQYF
>TRBJ2-1|TRBV7-2|.|.
TGTGCCAGCAGCCGAACAAGTGAGGGTGAGCAGTTCTTC
CASSRTSEGEQFF
>TRBJ2-3|TRBV10-3|TRBD2|.
TGTGCCACCCAACGACTAGCGGAGCGCACAGATACGCAGTATTTT
CATQRLAERTDTQYF
>TRBJ1-2|TRBV19|TRBD1|few
TGTGCCAGTAGTACTACCCCCCCCAGGACAGGGCACTATGGCTACACCTTC
CASSTTPPRTGHYGYTF
>TRBJ2-7|TRBV5-4|TRBD1|.
TGTGCCAGCGGAAAGAAGACAGGGAAATACGAGCAGTACTTC
CASGKKTGKYEQYF
>TRBJ1-2|TRBV27|TRBD1|.
TGTGCCAGCAGAGCGGGGGGGGCAGGGGGCTATGGCTACACCTTC
CASRAGGAGGYGYTF
>TRBJ2-7|TRBV7-8|.|few
TGTGCCAGCAGCTTAGCGGGCACTCGACAGTACTTC
CASSLAGTRQYF
>TRBJ2-7|TRBV29-1|TRBD1|.
TGCAGCGTTGAAGGGGGCGACAGGGGAGTCTCCTACGAGCAGTACTTC
CSVEGGDRGVSYEQYF
>TRBJ2-2|TRBV7-9|.|.
TGTGCCAGCAGCTTACAGCAGGACACCGGGGAGCTGTTTTTT
CASSLQQDTGELFF
>TRBJ2-1|TRBV18|.|.
TGTGCCAGCTCATTTGGGGCTCTGAATGAGCAGTTCTTC
CASSFGALNEQFF
>TRBJ1-6|TRBV10-3|.|.
TGTGCCATCAGTGAGGCCAGGGGCAATAATTCACCCCTCCACTTT
CAISEARGNNSPLHF
>TRBJ2-1|TRBV18|.|.
TGTGCCAGCTCACCCGGGACACCCTACAATGAGCAGTTCTTC
CASSPGTPYNEQFF
>TRBJ2-1|TRBV18|TRBD2|.
TGTGCCAGCTCACCACCCCCAGCGGGGGGTTACAATGAGCAGTTCTTC
CASSPPPAGGYNEQFF
>TRBJ1-1|TRBV14|TRBD1|.
TGTGCCAGCAGTCCATTTAGACAGGGCCCAAGAGCTTTCTTT
CASSPFRQGPRAFF
>TRBJ1-1|TRBV7-3|TRBD1|few
TGTGCCAGCAGCTTAACGTTTTCGGGGACAGGGAACACTGAAGCTTTCTTT
CASSLTFSGTGNTEAFF
>TRBJ2-2|TRBV6-6|TRBD1|.
TGTGCCAGCAAAGGACAGGGCCACACCGGGGAGCTGTTTTTT
CASKGQGHTGELFF
>TRBJ2-3|TRBV9|TRBD2|.
TGTGCCAGCAGCGTAATAGGACTAGTTGATTCAGATACGCAGTATTTT
CASSVIGLVDSDTQYF
>TRBJ2-1|TRBV29-1|.|.
TGCAGCACCTCAGGGGCCACGCTTGGGTATGAGCAGTTCTTC
CSTSGATLGYEQFF
>TRBJ2-3|TRBV5-1|TRBD2|.
TGCGCCAGCAGCTCGCAGCGGGGGGGGACAGATACGCAGTATTTT
CASSSQRGGTDTQYF
>TRBJ1-1|TRBV30|.|.
TGTGCCTGGATCCCTGGTCGTGCGATGAACACTGAAGCTTTCTTT
CAWIPGRAMNTEAFF
>TRBJ2-5|TRBV7-9|TRBD1|.
TGTGCCAGCAGCTCCGACAGGGAACAAGAGACCCAGTACTTC
CASSSDREQETQYF
>TRBJ2-1|TRBV5-1|TRBD2|.
TGCGCCAGCAGCCTCCTCTCAAGCGGGGGAAGTGAGCAGTTCTTC
CASSLLSSGGSEQFF
>TRBJ1-1|TRBV25-1|TRBD1|.
TGTGCCAGCAGGGGACAGGGGAACACTGAAGCTTTCTTT
CASRGQGNTEAFF
>TRBJ2-1|TRBV12-3/TRBV12-4|.|once
TGTGCCAGCAGTTTACGGTCCTACAATGAGCAGTTCTTC
CASSLRSYNEQFF
>TRBJ1-6|TRBV12-5|.|.
TGTGCTAGTGGTTTAGGATGGAGATCACCCCTCCACTTT
CASGLGWRSPLHF
>TRBJ1-5|TRBV5-1|.|.
TGCGCCAGCAGCTTGGATGGGGGGGCAGGTCAGCCCCAGCATTTT
CASSLDGGAGQPQHF
>TRBJ2-2|TRBV5-1|TRBD2|.
TGCGCCAGCAGCTGGACTAGCGGGATGAACACCGGGGAGCTGTTTTTT
CASSWTSGMNTGELFF
>TRBJ2-5|TRBV9|TRBD2|.
TGTGCCAGCAGCGCCGGACTAGCGGGGGGAACCCGGCGAGAGACCCAGTACTTC
CASSAGLAGGTRRETQYF
>TRBJ2-3|TRBV13|TRBD2|.
TGTGCCAGCAGCCCCCGTCTAAGCGGGGGTTTGACAGATACGCAGTATTTT
CASSPRLSGGLTDTQYF
>TRBJ2-1|TRBV5-1|TRBD1|.
TGCGCCAGCAGCTTGACGGCGACAGGGGGCAATGAGCAGTTCTTC
CASSLTATGGNEQFF
>TRBJ2-4|TRBV29-1|.|.
TGCAGCGTTGAACTAGAACGCATTCAGTACTTC
CSVELERIQYF
>TRBJ2-7|TRBV15|.|once
TGTGCCACCAGCAGAGATCCCTTCTACGAGCAGTACTTC
CATSRDPFYEQYF
>TRBJ1-5|TRBV19|TRBD1|.
TGTGCCAGTAGTACGCCGGGACAGGGCTCCCAGCCCCAGCATTTT
CASSTPGQGSQPQHF
>TRBJ2-7|TRBV6-5|TRBD1|.
TGTGCCAGCAGTTTTGGACAGGGGGTCTACGAGCAGTACTTC
CASSFGQGVYEQYF
>TRBJ2-7|TRBV9|TRBD1|.
TGTGCCAGCAGCGTAGGACAGGGGGCCGACGAGCAGTACTTC
CASSVGQGADEQYF
>TRBJ2-1|TRBV15|TRBD2|.
TGTGCCACCAGCAGATCCCGAAGGACTAGCGCCTACAATGAGCAGTTCTTC
CATSRSRRTSAYNEQFF
>TRBJ2-7|TRBV14|TRBD2|.
TGTGCCAGCAGCCAAGCACTAGCGGGGGACTACGAGCAGTACTTC
CASSQALAGDYEQYF
>TRBJ2-7|TRBV7-9|TRBD1|.
TGTGCCAGCAGCTCCCCCCCCGGACAGGGACCCTACGAGCAGTACTTC
CASSSPPGQGPYEQYF
>TRBJ2-2|TRBV2|TRBD2|.
TGTGCCAGCAGTAGGACTAGCGGGGGGGCCGGGGAGCTGTTTTTT
CASSRTSGGAGELFF
>TRBJ1-1|TRBV6-2/TRBV6-3|.|few
TGTGCCAGCAGTTACAATAGTTACACTGAAGCTTTCTTT
CASSYNSYTEAFF
>TRBJ1-1|TRBV5-1|TRBD1|.
TGCGCCAGCAGCGTGGACAGGGGCACTGAAGCTTTCTTT
CASSVDRGTEAFF
>TRBJ2-1|TRBV9|.|.
TGTGCCAGCAGCGTAGGAGCAAACAATGAGCAGTTCTTC
CASSVGANNEQFF
>TRBJ2-1|TRBV7-9|TRBD2|.
TGTGCCAGCAGCTTAGCGTCTAGCGGCTTAAGAAATGAGCAGTTCTTC
CASSLASSGLRNEQFF
>TRBJ2-6|TRBV29-1|.|.
TGCAGCGTTGAATTCGGGGCTGGGGCCAACGTCCTGACTTTC
CSVEFGAGANVLTF